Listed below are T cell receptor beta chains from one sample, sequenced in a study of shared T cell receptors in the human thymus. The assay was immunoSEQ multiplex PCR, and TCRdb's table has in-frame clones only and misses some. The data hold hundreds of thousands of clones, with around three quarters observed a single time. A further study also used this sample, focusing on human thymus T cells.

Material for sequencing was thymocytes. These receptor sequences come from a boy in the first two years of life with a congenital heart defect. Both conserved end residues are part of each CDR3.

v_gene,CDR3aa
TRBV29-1,CSVGEGTEAFF
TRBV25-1,CASSAGRDLAKNIQYF
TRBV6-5,CASSSPSGDTGELFF
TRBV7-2,CASSLDRAETQYF
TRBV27,CASSLGTGQSSGANVLTF
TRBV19,CASSMRGQDNQPQHF
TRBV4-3,CASSQAPFRGGNYSNQPQHF
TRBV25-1,CASSARRTASYNEQFF
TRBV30,CAWGGLAGQDTQYF
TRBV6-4,CASSEGRKGDEQFF
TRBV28,CASSDPRTTNGQFF
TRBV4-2,CASSQDNRGPTEAFF
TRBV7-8,CASSLGWLQYF
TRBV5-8,CASSKNEDSAYEQYF
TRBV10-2,CAIPTCRHNEQFF
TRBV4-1,CASSQKIPTRLTSSEGYTF
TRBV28,CASSRTVEAFF
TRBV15,CATSRDPSKGDTGELFF
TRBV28,CASSIGGQGAYEQYF
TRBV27,CASSHTGGGTGELFF
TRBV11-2,CASSRDRDRDEQYF
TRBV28,CASSLIPGLAVARTGELFF
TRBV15,CATSRDRLLNTETQYF
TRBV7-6,CASSLAPAGRPYEQYF
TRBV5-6,CASSDTGGSSYNEQFF
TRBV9,CASSVVGTGRMIYNEQFF
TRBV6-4,CASSDSSGRALNEQYF
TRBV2,CASSEGSCGANVLTF
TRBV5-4,CASSPRDRGNNYGYTF
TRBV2,CASSGGSVSNEKLFF
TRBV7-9,CASSSPRIGDSSTDTQYF
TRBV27,CASSLGLYAVEQYF
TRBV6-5,CASSYSAGPGLQFF
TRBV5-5,CASSLETSGTDTQYF
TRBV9,CASSAMGLFYNEQFF
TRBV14,CASSRRTRSTEAFF
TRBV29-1,CSAERRGGPNEQFF
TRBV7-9,CASSDSGNEQFF
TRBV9,CASNPGGGITGELFF
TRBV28,CASSLPPYLAKNIQYF
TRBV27,CASSFSSGVSSYNEQFF
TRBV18,CASSPPDRFDEQYF
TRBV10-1,CASSESVYDNRPQGSSYNEQFF
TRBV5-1,CASYIQGNAEAFF
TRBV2,CASSDGLRQELTDSGNTIYF
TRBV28,CASSLAGTDTQYF
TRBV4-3,CASSLAGITGELFF
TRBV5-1,CASSSTGTSGLGRTGELFF
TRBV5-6,CASSYPGTSGYNEQFF